The sequence of this T cell receptor (beta chain) was determined in a study of blood T cells in healthy people across ages. The authors ran a second PCR of 7 to 11 cycles using a sample-barcoded 5' primer and a J-beta primer mix. TCRdb reprocessed the 5' RACE reads via MiXCR and lists one record per CDR3 protein. This table has roughly 700,000 distinct CDR3 sequences, over 45% appearing once. The CDR3 contains 12 residues. In germline, CDR1 is MDHEN, CDR2 SYDVKM. V lost 10 bases and J 6 bases, leaving 15 bases between the germline ends. This sequence was found in a woman aged 55-70 years in good health. The rearrangement uses TRBV28 and TRBJ2-5; possible D gene TRBD2, 5 bases. Sequenced sample: blood. The CDR3 bases are TGTGCCACTAACAGCCGAGGGAAGACCCAGTACTTC. Its translation is CATNSRGKTQYF.